Described below is a single T cell receptor beta chain sequence and its context. This specimen comes from a study of T cells in tuberculosis. At the level of the study: CD1B tetramers identified T cells specific for mycobacterial lipid GMM. Study results and limitations: The stringent gate may have excluded weak CD1B-GMM tetramer binders.

The protocol was immunoSEQ multiplex PCR, while the TCRdb copy is restricted to in-frame clones and leaves out a portion. The table includes 80,000 to 90,000 clones, just over 90% detected once. Germline V CDR1 and CDR2: SGHRS, YFSETQ. This CDR3 has 20 residues. V shed 4 bases and J 4 bases; nucleotides not matched to a gene: 18. After thawing and overnight rest, PBMC were stained with GMM-loaded CD1B tetramer, viability dye and anti-CD3 for sorting. C32 glucose monomycolate from Rhodococcus equi was loaded onto the CD1B tetramers. Approximately 91,000 tetramer-negative cells were sorted from each donor.

What was sequenced was CD1b-GMM tetramer-negative cells sorted from PBMCs. The chain combines TRBV5-1 with TRBJ1-6, with TRBD1 matching over 9 bases. The receptor was derived from an adult woman with latent tuberculosis. The CDR3 region is CASSPYTSGTGSPYNSPLHF. The CDR3 DNA reads TGCGCCAGCAGCCCCTACACCTCCGGGACAGGGTCGCCATATAATTCACCCCTCCACTTT.